The 24 T cell receptor beta chains presented below share a single source sample, sequenced in a study of spatial heterogeneity in lung cancer. Study-level findings and limits: The number of expanded tumor alpha and beta chains correlated with mutation number.

TCRdb re-derived calls from the 5' RACE reads in MiXCR, one entry per CDR3 protein. The table records some 97,000 distinct CDR3 sequences, 4.4% of them present only once. Indicated time point: sample taken at primary tumor resection. Their antigens are not known. This specimen was lung tumor tissue, taken at surgery. Receptors originate from a male donor with early-stage non-small cell lung cancer.

This clonotype came up many times. The chain combines TRBV29-1 with TRBJ1-1, with D hard to call. CDR3 length equals 11 residues. V lost 4 bases, J lost 3 bases, and 6 bases lay in between. The germline gives CDR1 SQVTM, CDR2 ANQGSEA. Here the CDR3 reads CSVVAHTEAFF. For the CDR3, the DNA is TGCAGCGTTGTGGCACACACTGAAGCTTTCTTT.

This clonotype appeared many times. The genes are TRBV5-1 and TRBJ2-3; D is unclear. The length of the CDR3 is 13 residues. Germline CDR1 SGHRS, CDR2 YFSETQ. V gave up 2 bases and J gave up 5 bases, with 9 bases separating them. The CDR3 nucleotides read TGCGCCAGCAGCTTCGGTTCTCGAGATACGCAGTATTTT. Amino acid sequence: CASSFGSRDTQYF. The full variable domain, rest sourced from reference TRBV5-1 and TRBJ2-3, is KAGVTQTPRYLIKTRGQQVTLSCSPISGHRSVSWYQQTPGQGLQFLFEYFSETQRNKGNFPGRFSGRQFSNSRSEMNVSTLELGDSALYLCASSFGSRDTQYFGPGTRLTVL.

There are many counts of this clonotype. This chain uses TRBV2 with TRBJ2-1; TRBD2 matches at 12 bases. The trim removed 10 bases at V and 7 bases at J, leaving 8 bases unmatched. The CDR3 is 14 residues long. Germline V lookup: CDR1 SNHLY, CDR2 FYNNEI. This CDR3 reads CATQGTSGLNEQFF. For the CDR3, the DNA is TGTGCCACCCAAGGGACTAGCGGGTTGAATGAGCAGTTCTTC.

This clonotype was seen repeatedly, ten times or more. V gene TRBV11-2 combines with J gene TRBJ2-1, with 13 bases lining up with TRBD2. Looked up from germline, CDR1 is SGHAT and CDR2 is FQNNGV. This CDR3 has 17 amino acids. V trimming: 6 bases; J trimming: 6 bases; junction bases outside the gene matches: 11. As DNA, the CDR3 is TGTGCCAGCAGATTCGGACTAGCGGGAGAATCCGGCAATGAGCAGTTCTTC. Translated, it gives CASRFGLAGESGNEQFF.

This clonotype was picked up a small number of times. This chain uses TRBV6-6 with TRBJ2-2, with D perhaps TRBD2 (5 bases). Trimming cost V 6 bases and J 7 bases, with 12 bases left between them. Per the germline V gene, CDR1 is MNHNY and CDR2 is SVGAGI (reference sequence). CDR3 length: 13 amino acids. As DNA, the CDR3 is TGTGCCAGCAGCTATGGAGGAGGCGGGGAGCTGTTTTTT. Translated: CASSYGGGGELFF.

This clonotype was found a few times. The rearrangement links TRBV5-1 to TRBJ1-5; D perhaps matches TRBD1 (5 bases). The CDR3 is 15 residues long. V was trimmed by 4 bases and J by 6 bases, leaving 17 bases between them. Per germline, CDR1 SGHRS and CDR2 YFSETQ. CDR3 loop: CASSPETGGGQPQHF. The CDR3 nucleotides read TGCGCCAGCAGCCCGGAGACGGGGGGAGGTCAGCCCCAGCATTTT.

The table lists this clonotype with many counts. V usage is TRBV30 and J usage is TRBJ2-7, with unresolved D. With 2 bases removed from V and 7 bases from J, the gap between germline ends came to 12 bases. CDR3 size: 12 residues. The germline CDR1 and CDR2 sequences are GTSNPN and SVGIG (reference sequence). The CDR3, as DNA: TGTGCCTGGAGTACAACTCTACGAGAGCAGTACTTC. Translation gives CAWSTTLREQYF.

This clonotype was detected ten times or more. V and J are TRBV11-2 and TRBJ2-3; D perhaps matches TRBD1 (5 bases). The CDR3 length is 14 residues. V lost 0 bases and J lost 6, with 10 bases in between. Germline V gene sequence: CDR1 SGHAT, CDR2 FQNNGV. The CDR3 DNA reads as TGTGCCAGCAGCTTAGATCTAGGGGTCGATACGCAGTATTTT. Translation: CASSLDLGVDTQYF.

V usage is TRBV27 and J usage is TRBJ2-5; 11 positions match TRBD2. The V and J ends lost 5 bases and 2 bases, in that order; junction bases with no gene match: 7. The CDR3 has 16 residues. Germline loops: CDR1 MNHEY, CDR2 SMNVEV (reference sequence). The CDR3 bases are TGTGCCAGCAGTGGAACTAGACTAGCGGGACAAGAGACCCAGTACTTC. Its protein is CASSGTRLAGQETQYF.

The chain links TRBV12-3 or TRBV12-4 to TRBJ1-1, with TRBD1 as a possible D gene (5 bases). The CDR3 is 14 residues long. V was trimmed by 1 base and J by 4 bases, leaving 10 bases between them. The CDR3 DNA follows: TGTGCCAGCAGTTTAGGGTCTGGGGGCACTGAAGCTTTCTTT. Its translation: CASSLGSGGTEAFF.

The genes are TRBV10-3 and TRBJ2-7; D remains unclear. This CDR3 has 12 residues. Germline CDR1 reads ENHRY; CDR2 reads SYGVKD. Trimming stripped 8 bases from V and 3 bases from J, with 11 bases between. CDR3 residues: CAIGSAGYEQYF. The CDR3 bases are TGTGCCATCGGTTCTGCCGGCTACGAGCAGTACTTC.

This clonotype has at least ten counts. The chain links TRBV12-3 or TRBV12-4 to TRBJ2-5, with D unclear. Between the trimmed V and J ends, which lost 10 bases and 5 bases, there was a span of 17 bases. The CDR3 is 13 residues long. Written as DNA, the CDR3 is TGTGCCACCAGCAAAGCCGGCGGCGAGACCCAGTACTTC. Protein product: CATSKAGGETQYF.

This clonotype was observed at least ten times. CDR3 sequence: CASSRDRGLKVAGELFF. The CDR3 DNA reads TGTGCCAGCAGCCGGGACAGGGGGTTGAAGGTGGCCGGGGAGCTGTTTTTT. The V and J genes are TRBV5-6 and TRBJ2-2; 11 bases are shared with TRBD1. The CDR3 is 17 residues long. V shed 4 bases and J 6 bases; nucleotides not matched to a gene: 11. Per germline, CDR1 SGHDT and CDR2 YYEEEE.

V gene TRBV7-2 combines with J gene TRBJ1-1; TRBD1 matches at 9 bases. Germline V gene lookup returns CDR1 SGHTA and CDR2 FQGNSA. CDR3 length equals 16 residues. J lost 7 bases, V lost 5 bases, and 14 bases had no gene match. CDR3 sequence reads: CASSLLPGTGRGEAFF. The CDR3 DNA sequence: TGTGCCAGCAGCCTCCTCCCCGGGACAGGGCGGGGTGAAGCTTTCTTT. Looking up the rest from reference TRBV7-2 and TRBJ1-1 gives the full variable domain: GAGVSQSPSNKVTEKGKDVELRCDPISGHTALYWYRQSLGQGLEFLIYFQGNSAPDKSGLPSDRFSAERTGGSVSTLTIQRTQQEDSAVYLCASSLLPGTGRGEAFFGQGTRLTVV.

This clonotype came up many times. The rearrangement uses TRBV9 and TRBJ2-2; D is perhaps TRBD2 (6 bases). The length of the CDR3 is 16 residues. V gave up 4 bases and J gave up 2 bases, with 15 bases separating them. Germline CDR1 is SGDLS and CDR2 is YYNGEE. CDR3 sequence reads: CASSPIRDFNTGELFF. CDR3 DNA: TGTGCCAGCAGCCCCATCCGGGACTTTAACACCGGGGAGCTGTTTTTT.

This clonotype was counted ten times or more. The chain recombines TRBV7-8 with TRBJ2-6; D might be TRBD1 or TRBD2, each matching 6 bases. V was cut by 1 base and J by 12 bases, with 10 bases left in between. This CDR3 has 13 residues. Germline V gives CDR1 SGHVS, CDR2 FQNEAQ. The CDR3 loop is CASSLDGGLVLTF. The CDR3 bases are TGTGCCAGCAGCTTAGACGGGGGCCTCGTCCTGACTTTC.

This clonotype was seen repeatedly, ten times or more. The chain is built from TRBV4-1 and TRBJ2-7; 9 nucleotides match TRBD2. The CDR3 sequence is 17 residues long. Germline V gene sequence: CDR1 MGHRA, CDR2 YSYEKL. With 4 bases clipped from V and 2 bases from J, the junction kept 12 bases outside the gene matches. The DNA of the CDR3 is TGCGCCAGCAGCCCCCGGCTAGCGGGAACAAAGGCCTACGAGCAGTACTTC. This sequence encodes CASSPRLAGTKAYEQYF.

This clonotype was detected ten times or more. This chain links TRBV18 with TRBJ1-2; weak D call: TRBD1 (5 bases). CDR3 length: 15 residues. The V end was cut by 0 bases, the J end by 3 bases, with 11 bases between. Per germline, CDR1 KGHSH and CDR2 LQKENI. The DNA for the CDR3 is TGTGCCAGCTCACCACCGATCGGCAGGGACTATGGCTACACCTTC. Amino acids: CASSPPIGRDYGYTF.

Many counts were recorded for this clonotype. The chain links TRBV7-2 to TRBJ1-6, with D hard to call. CDR1 is SGHTA and CDR2 is FQGNSA in the germline V gene. CDR3 length: 13 residues. V was trimmed by 2 bases and J by 7 bases, leaving 6 bases between them. CDR3 in DNA: TGTGCCAGCAGCTTACATTCGAATTCACCCCTCCACTTT. Protein: CASSLHSNSPLHF.

In its sample, this clonotype was seen a few times. Its ends do not fully match the called genes, so a read error is possible. This chain joins TRBV20-1 and TRBJ2-3; weak D call: TRBD2 (7 bases). CDR3 length: 16 residues. In germline, CDR1 is DFQATT, CDR2 SNEGSKA (reference sequence). CDR3 in amino acids: CSAGDLGGGSTDTQYF. The DNA for the CDR3 is TGCAGTGCTGGAGACTTAGGGGGGGGTAGCACAGATACGCAGTATTTT.

This clonotype was counted many times. V usage is TRBV5-1 and J usage is TRBJ2-3; tentative D call: TRBD1 (6 bases). Germline lookup yields CDR1 SGHRS and CDR2 YFSETQ. There are 15 residues in the CDR3. V was clipped by 5 bases and J by 0 bases, with 13 bases between them. The CDR3: CASSFWGPSTDTQYF. The CDR3, as DNA: TGCGCCAGCAGTTTTTGGGGGCCGAGCACAGATACGCAGTATTTT.

The V gene is TRBV4-1, the J gene TRBJ2-7, with 10 bases aligning to TRBD1. CDR3 size: 15 residues. Germline V gene sequence: CDR1 MGHRA, CDR2 YSYEKL. V gave up 3 bases and J gave up 2 bases; unmatched junction bases: 4. CDR3 loop: CASSQGQGPTYEQYF. CDR3 DNA: TGCGCCAGCAGCCAGGGACAGGGGCCGACCTACGAGCAGTACTTC.

The V call is TRBV10-3, the J call TRBJ2-1; 8 bases are shared with TRBD1. Trimming took 2 bases from V and 5 from J; bases not matched to a gene: 2. The CDR3 extends over 14 amino acids. Looked up from germline, CDR1 is ENHRY and CDR2 is SYGVKD. CDR3 protein: CAISEAGQDNEQFF. As DNA, the CDR3 is TGTGCCATCAGTGAGGCGGGACAGGACAATGAGCAGTTCTTC.

There are many counts of this clonotype. The V call is TRBV12-3 or TRBV12-4, the J call TRBJ2-3; no clear D. The ends were cut back, 0 bases at V and 4 bases at J, with 8 bases in the middle. This CDR3 has 14 residues. This CDR3 is CASSLAGIADTQYF. DNA for the CDR3: TGTGCCAGCAGTTTAGCAGGGATAGCAGATACGCAGTATTTT.